Listed here are 13 T cell receptor beta chains from one sample, sequenced in a study of blood T cell repertoires in COVID-19 (TCRdb year 2020). Libraries were built with the immunoSEQ multiplex PCR assay. Here the immuneACCESS table is served through TCRdb, limited to in-frame sequences with V and J called. Missing clones are a known gap in these copies; in checked studies unresolved V genes cover under half, and the rest lacks a known reason. In this sample the table shows about 270,000 clones, around 85% of which occur a single time. About an eighth of the sample is taken by the ten largest. The sequenced sample was peripheral blood. The receptor source for this set is a woman in her twenties or thirties with COVID-19, enrolled during active disease.

The J gene is TRBJ2-5, the V gene TRBV11-2; 7 bases are shared with TRBD2. Germline values: CDR1 SGHAT, CDR2 FQNNGV. J gave up 4 bases and V 0 bases, and 5 bases lay outside the gene matches. There are 15 residues in the CDR3. This CDR3 is CASSLEVVAGETQYF. CDR3 bases: TGTGCCAGCAGCTTAGAGGTTGTAGCGGGAGAGACCCAGTACTTC.

The sample holds one count of this clone. The CDR3 protein is CAWGRGGKAFF. The CDR3 DNA follows: TGTGCCTGGGGGCGGGGAGGTAAAGCTTTCTTT. The V gene is TRBV30, the J gene TRBJ1-1, with D unresolved. Looked up from germline, CDR1 is GTSNPN and CDR2 is SVGIG (reference sequence). The V end lost 5 bases, the J end lost 9 bases, and 13 bases lay between the germline ends. This CDR3 region has 11 residues.

V usage is TRBV6-1 and J usage is TRBJ1-5, with 7 bases lining up with TRBD1. This CDR3 comprises 18 residues. The V gene end was trimmed by 1 base and the J gene end by 4 bases; junction bases not matched to a gene: 13. From germline, CDR1 is MNHNS and CDR2 SASEGT. This CDR3 is CASSEVGTTGLRNQPQHF. The CDR3 DNA reads TGTGCCAGCAGTGAAGTTGGAACGACAGGGCTGAGGAATCAGCCCCAGCATTTT.

The CDR3, as DNA: TGTGCCAGCAGTTTAATAGCGCGGAACAATGAGCAGTTCTTC. Residues: CASSLIARNNEQFF. V and J are TRBV27 and TRBJ2-1; the D gene is possibly TRBD2 (5 bases). CDR3 length equals 14 residues. V shed 2 bases and J shed 5 bases, with 10 bases lying between them. From germline, CDR1 is MNHEY and CDR2 SMNVEV (reference sequence).

This clone was seen once. This rearrangement joins TRBV18 to TRBJ1-3; TRBD1 matches at 8 bases. J was trimmed by 2 bases and V by 3 bases; bases with no gene match: 6. CDR1 and CDR2 (germline): KGHSH, LQKENI. The CDR3 has 16 amino acids. The CDR3 reads CASSPYRGNAGNTIYF. Written as DNA, the CDR3 is TGTGCCAGCTCACCCTACAGGGGGAACGCTGGAAACACCATATATTTT.

CDR3 coding DNA: TGTGCCAGCAGTTTATTAAATAATGAAAAACTGTTTTTT. Translation: CASSLLNNEKLFF. V gene TRBV28 combines with J gene TRBJ1-4; D not certain. Germline CDR1 MDHEN, CDR2 SYDVKM. The length of the CDR3 is 13 residues. Trimming took 1 base from V and 4 from J, leaving 4 bases between them.

This chain links TRBV6-2 or TRBV6-3 with TRBJ1-3, with no clear D. Trimming stripped 5 bases from V and 1 base from J, with 15 bases between. CDR3 size: 16 residues. The germline V gene has CDR1 MNHEY and CDR2 SVGEGT. The CDR3 here is CASSPYIEASGNTIYF. The CDR3 DNA reads as TGTGCCAGCAGTCCGTACATCGAGGCATCTGGAAACACCATATATTTT.

The rearrangement joins TRBV27 to TRBJ2-3; 13 bases agree with TRBD2. This CDR3 contains 16 residues. V dropped 4 bases and J dropped 2; count of bases not matched to a gene: 3. Germline values: CDR1 MNHEY, CDR2 SMNVEV (reference sequence). CDR3 in amino acids: CASSSTSGGVTDTQYF. Here the CDR3 DNA reads TGTGCCAGCAGTTCTACTAGCGGGGGGGTCACAGATACGCAGTATTTT.

CDR3 loop: CASSLGGLKKETQYF. CDR3 coding DNA: TGCGCCAGCAGCTTGGGGGGGCTCAAGAAAGAGACCCAGTACTTC. V and J are TRBV5-1 and TRBJ2-5; the D gene is possibly TRBD1 (6 bases). Germline-derived CDR1 and CDR2 are SGHRS and YFSETQ. V lost 0 bases to trimming and J lost 3 bases, with 12 bases between them. The CDR3 loop spans 15 amino acids.

This clone has a count of ten or more. The chain employs TRBV3-1 (or the pseudogene TRBV3-2) and TRBJ1-1; no clear D. The CDR3 is made up of 15 amino acids. In germline, CDR1 is LGHDT, CDR2 YNNKEL (reference sequence). V dropped 1 base and J dropped 2 bases, with 11 bases sitting between them. The CDR3 DNA reads as TGTGCCAGCAGCCAAGGACAATCCCGTAACACTGAAGCTTTCTTT. This translates into CASSQGQSRNTEAFF.

The chain uses TRBV5-1 and TRBJ2-2, with TRBD2 matching 8 bases. The CDR3 contains 16 residues. Germline V gives CDR1 SGHRS, CDR2 YFSETQ. The V gene end was trimmed by 0 bases and the J gene end by 5 bases; junction bases not matched to a gene: 6. The CDR3 nucleotides read TGCGCCAGCAGCTTGGCCGGGGGGGCGTCTACCGGGGAGCTGTTTTTT. Translated, it gives CASSLAGGASTGELFF.

The chain employs TRBV2 and TRBJ1-6; 8 nucleotides line up with TRBD1. This CDR3 comprises 15 residues. V dropped 6 bases and J dropped 9; count of bases not matched to a gene: 10. The germline V gene encodes CDR1 SNHLY and CDR2 FYNNEI. CDR3 in amino acids: CASSQQGERGSPLHF. In nucleotides, the CDR3 is TGTGCCAGCAGCCAACAGGGGGAAAGGGGTTCACCCCTCCACTTT.

This chain uses TRBV6-5 with TRBJ1-6; 7 bases match TRBD1. In germline, CDR1 is MNHEY, CDR2 SVGAGI. V shed 5 bases, J shed 6 bases, and the junction held 7 bases outside the gene matches. The CDR3 spans 15 residues. CDR3 region: CASSNRGWPNSPLHF. The CDR3 DNA is TGTGCCAGCAGTAACAGGGGCTGGCCTAATTCACCCCTCCACTTT.